This T cell receptor (beta chain) was captured by sequencing in a study of T cells in Graves' hyperthyroidism and ophthalmopathy. Across the study: Peripheral blood was obtained at initial diagnosis, preceding any treatment.

Patients with uncontrolled infections, other autoimmune diseases, pregnancy or lactation were excluded. The TCR beta CDR3 regions underwent amplification using RNA transcripts as the source. The HTBI set primed first-round TCR CDR3 RT-PCR. A single record per CDR3 protein comes from TCRdb applying MiXCR to the multiplex PCR reads. The repertoire holds approximately 530,000 distinct CDR3 sequences, with 20% as singletons. This clonotype was counted many times. This receptor was identified in a man aged 40-49 years with Graves' ophthalmopathy. Material: blood.

In DNA form, the CDR3 reads TGTGCCAGCAGTTTGGTCGGACTAGCGGGGATGCAGTACTTC. This sequence encodes CASSLVGLAGMQYF. The genes are TRBV12-3 or TRBV12-4 and TRBJ2-7, with 12 bases that match TRBD2. V lost 3 bases to trimming and J lost 9 bases; unmatched junction nucleotides: 6. CDR3 length: 14 amino acids.